This TCR beta chain emerged from a study of radiation and T cells in renal cell carcinoma. There are a few counts of this clone. Time point defined: blood 4 weeks post-SBRT, at nephrectomy. Noted treatment: 15 Gy SBRT to primary tumor, nephrectomy 4 weeks later. The V gene's germline CDR1 is LNHDA and CDR2 SQIVND (reference sequence). V lost 5 bases to trimming and J lost 5 bases, with 15 bases between them. This CDR3 is built from 15 residues. TCRdb's table, derived via immunoSEQ multiplex PCR, lists solely in-frame clones and lacks some. The data show around 140,000 clones, 75% to 90% seen once. The clonotype was recovered from a woman between 50 and 59 years old with renal cell carcinoma. The V call is TRBV19, the J call TRBJ1-4; tentatively, D is TRBD1 (6 bases). Sequencing used blood, obtained from a patient whose treatment included radiotherapy and nephrectomy. CDR3 protein: CASSLQQGPNEKLFF. The CDR3 region has the DNA TGTGCCAGTAGTTTACAACAGGGTCCAAATGAAAAACTGTTTTTT.